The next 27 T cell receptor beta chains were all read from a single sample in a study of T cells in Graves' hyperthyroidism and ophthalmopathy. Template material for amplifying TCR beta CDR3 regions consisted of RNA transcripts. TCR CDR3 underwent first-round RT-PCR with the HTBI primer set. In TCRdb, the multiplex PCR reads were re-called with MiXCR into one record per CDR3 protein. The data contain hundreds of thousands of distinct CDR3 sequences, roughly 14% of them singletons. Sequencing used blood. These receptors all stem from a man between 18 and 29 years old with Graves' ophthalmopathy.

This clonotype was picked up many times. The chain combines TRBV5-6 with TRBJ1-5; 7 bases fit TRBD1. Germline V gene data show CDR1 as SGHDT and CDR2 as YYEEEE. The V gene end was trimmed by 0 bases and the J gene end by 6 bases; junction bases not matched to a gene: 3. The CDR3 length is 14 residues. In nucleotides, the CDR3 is TGTGCCAGCAGCTTGGGGACAGGCCTTCAGCCCCAGCATTTT. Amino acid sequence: CASSLGTGLQPQHF.

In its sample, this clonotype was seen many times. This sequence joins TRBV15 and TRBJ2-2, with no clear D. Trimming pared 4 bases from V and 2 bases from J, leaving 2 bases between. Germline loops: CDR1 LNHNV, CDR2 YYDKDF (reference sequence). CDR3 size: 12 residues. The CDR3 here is CATSINTGELFF. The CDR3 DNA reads TGTGCCACCAGCATTAACACCGGGGAGCTGTTTTTT.

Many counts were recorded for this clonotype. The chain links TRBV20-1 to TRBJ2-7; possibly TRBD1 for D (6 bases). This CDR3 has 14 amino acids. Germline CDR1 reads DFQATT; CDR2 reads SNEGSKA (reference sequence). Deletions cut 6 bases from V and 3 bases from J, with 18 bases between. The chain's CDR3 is CSATGSSTGYEQYF. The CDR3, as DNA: TGCAGTGCCACAGGGAGTTCCACTGGCTACGAGCAGTACTTC.

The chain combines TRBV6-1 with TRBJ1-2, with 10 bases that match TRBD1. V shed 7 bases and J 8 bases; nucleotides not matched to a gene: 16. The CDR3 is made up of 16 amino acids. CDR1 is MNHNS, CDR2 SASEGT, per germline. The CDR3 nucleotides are TGTGCCAGCACCCGAGAGGGACAGGGGCCGGGTCGGGGCTACACCTTC. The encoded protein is CASTREGQGPGRGYTF.

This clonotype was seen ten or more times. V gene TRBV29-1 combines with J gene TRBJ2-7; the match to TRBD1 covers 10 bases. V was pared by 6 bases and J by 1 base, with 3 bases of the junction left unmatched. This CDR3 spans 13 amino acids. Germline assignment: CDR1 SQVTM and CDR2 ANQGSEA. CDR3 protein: CSVPGQGSYEQYF. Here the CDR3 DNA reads TGCAGCGTGCCGGGACAGGGGTCCTACGAGCAGTACTTC.

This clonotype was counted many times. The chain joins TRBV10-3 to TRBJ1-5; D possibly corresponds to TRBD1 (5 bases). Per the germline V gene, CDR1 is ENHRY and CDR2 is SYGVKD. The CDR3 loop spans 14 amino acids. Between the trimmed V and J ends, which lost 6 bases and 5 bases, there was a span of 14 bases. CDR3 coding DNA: TGTGCCATCAGCCCGGGGGGGGTGGATCAGCCCCAGCATTTT. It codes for CAISPGGVDQPQHF.

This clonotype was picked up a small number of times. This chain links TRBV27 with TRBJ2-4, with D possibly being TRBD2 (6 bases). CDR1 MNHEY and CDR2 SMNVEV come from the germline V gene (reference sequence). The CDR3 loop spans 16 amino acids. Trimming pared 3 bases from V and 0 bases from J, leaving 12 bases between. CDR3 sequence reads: CASSLMGTLAKNIQYF. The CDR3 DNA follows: TGTGCCAGCAGTTTGATGGGGACTCTAGCCAAAAACATTCAGTACTTC.

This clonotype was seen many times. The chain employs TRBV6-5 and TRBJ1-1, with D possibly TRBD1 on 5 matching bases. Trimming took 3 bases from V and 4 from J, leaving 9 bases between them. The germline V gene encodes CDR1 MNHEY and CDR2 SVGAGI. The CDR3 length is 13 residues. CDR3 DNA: TGTGCCAGCAGTTATGGGGGAGGCACTGAAGCTTTCTTT. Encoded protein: CASSYGGGTEAFF.

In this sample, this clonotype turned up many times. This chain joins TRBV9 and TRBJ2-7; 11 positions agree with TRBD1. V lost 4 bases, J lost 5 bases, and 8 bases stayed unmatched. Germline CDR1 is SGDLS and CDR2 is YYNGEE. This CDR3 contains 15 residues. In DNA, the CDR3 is TGTGCCAGCAGCAGCTCCGGGACAGGGGGTAACGAGCAGTACTTC. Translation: CASSSSGTGGNEQYF.

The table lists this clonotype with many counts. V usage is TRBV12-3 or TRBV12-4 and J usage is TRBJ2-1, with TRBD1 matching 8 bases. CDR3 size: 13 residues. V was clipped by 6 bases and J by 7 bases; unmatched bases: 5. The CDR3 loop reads CASRPGTGNEQFF. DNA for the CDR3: TGTGCCAGCAGACCCGGGACAGGTAATGAGCAGTTCTTC.

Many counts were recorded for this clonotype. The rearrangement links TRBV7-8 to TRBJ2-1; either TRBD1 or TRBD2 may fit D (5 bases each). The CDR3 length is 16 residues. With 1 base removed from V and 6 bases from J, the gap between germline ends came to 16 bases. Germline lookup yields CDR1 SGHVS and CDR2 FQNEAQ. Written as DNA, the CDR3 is TGTGCCAGCAGCTTAGGGAGGCAGGCGAGGGGCAATGAGCAGTTCTTC. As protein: CASSLGRQARGNEQFF.

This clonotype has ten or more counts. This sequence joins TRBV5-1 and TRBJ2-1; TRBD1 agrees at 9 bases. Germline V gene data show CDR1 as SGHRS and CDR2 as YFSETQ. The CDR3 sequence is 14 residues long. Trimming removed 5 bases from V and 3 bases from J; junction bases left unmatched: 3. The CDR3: CASSRDRDYNEQFF. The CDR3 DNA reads TGCGCCAGCAGTCGGGACAGGGACTACAATGAGCAGTTCTTC.

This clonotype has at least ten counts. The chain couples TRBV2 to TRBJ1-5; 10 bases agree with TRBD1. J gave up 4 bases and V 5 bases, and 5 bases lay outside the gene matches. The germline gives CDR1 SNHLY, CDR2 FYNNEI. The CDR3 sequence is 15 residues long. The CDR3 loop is CASSYRDRGNQPQHF. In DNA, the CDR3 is TGTGCCAGCAGTTACCGGGACAGGGGAAATCAGCCCCAGCATTTT. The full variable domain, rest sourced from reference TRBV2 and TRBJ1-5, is EPEVTQTPSHQVTQMGQEVILRCVPISNHLYFYWYRQILGQKVEFLVSFYNNEISEKSEIFDDQFSVERPDGSNFTLKIRSTKLEDSAMYFCASSYRDRGNQPQHFGDGTRLSIL.

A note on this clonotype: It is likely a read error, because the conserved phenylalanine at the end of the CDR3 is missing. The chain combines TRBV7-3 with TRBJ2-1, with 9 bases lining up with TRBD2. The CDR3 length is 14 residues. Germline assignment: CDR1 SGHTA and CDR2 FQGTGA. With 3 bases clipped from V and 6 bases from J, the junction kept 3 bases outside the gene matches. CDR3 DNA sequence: TGTGCCAGCAGCTTGGCGGGAGGGTCCAATGAGCAGTTCCTC. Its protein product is CASSLAGGSNEQFL.

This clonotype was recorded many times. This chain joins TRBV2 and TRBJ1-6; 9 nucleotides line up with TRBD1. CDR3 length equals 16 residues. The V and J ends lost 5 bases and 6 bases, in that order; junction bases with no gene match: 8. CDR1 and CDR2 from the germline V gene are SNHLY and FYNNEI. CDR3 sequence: CASSPGTGRGNSPLHF. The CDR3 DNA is TGTGCCAGCAGTCCCGGGACAGGGCGGGGTAATTCACCCCTCCACTTT. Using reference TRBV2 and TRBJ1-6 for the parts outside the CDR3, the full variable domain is EPEVTQTPSHQVTQMGQEVILRCVPISNHLYFYWYRQILGQKVEFLVSFYNNEISEKSEIFDDQFSVERPDGSNFTLKIRSTKLEDSAMYFCASSPGTGRGNSPLHFGNGTRLTVT.

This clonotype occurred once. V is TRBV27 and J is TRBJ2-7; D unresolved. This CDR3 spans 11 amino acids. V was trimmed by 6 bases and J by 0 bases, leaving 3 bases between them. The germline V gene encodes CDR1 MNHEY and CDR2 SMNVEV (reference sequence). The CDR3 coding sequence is TGTGCCAGCAGAACCTCCTACGAGCAGTACTTC. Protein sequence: CASRTSYEQYF.

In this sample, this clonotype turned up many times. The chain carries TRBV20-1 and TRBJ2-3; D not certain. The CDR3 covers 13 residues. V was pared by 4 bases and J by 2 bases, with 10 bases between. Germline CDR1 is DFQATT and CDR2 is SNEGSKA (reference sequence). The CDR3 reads CSANWPDTDTQYF. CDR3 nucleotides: TGCAGTGCTAACTGGCCCGACACAGATACGCAGTATTTT.

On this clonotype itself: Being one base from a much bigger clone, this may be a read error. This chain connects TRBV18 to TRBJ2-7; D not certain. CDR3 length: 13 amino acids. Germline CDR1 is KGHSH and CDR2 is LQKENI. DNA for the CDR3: TGTGCCGGCTCACCCTCCCGCGTCTACGAGCAGTACTTC. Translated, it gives CAGSPSRVYEQYF.

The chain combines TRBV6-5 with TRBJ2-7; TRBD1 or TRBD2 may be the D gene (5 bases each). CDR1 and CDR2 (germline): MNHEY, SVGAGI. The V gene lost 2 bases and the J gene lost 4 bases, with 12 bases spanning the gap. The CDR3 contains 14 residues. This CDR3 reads CASSYGGKKYEQYF. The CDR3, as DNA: TGTGCCAGCAGTTACGGGGGTAAGAAGTACGAGCAGTACTTC.

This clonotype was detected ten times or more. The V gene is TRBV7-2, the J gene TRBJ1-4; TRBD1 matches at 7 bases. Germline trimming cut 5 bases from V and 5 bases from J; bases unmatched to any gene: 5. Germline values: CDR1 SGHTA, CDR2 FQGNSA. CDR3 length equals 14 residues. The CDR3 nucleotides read TGTGCCAGCAGCGGAGGGACAGTAAATGAAAAACTGTTTTTT. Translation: CASSGGTVNEKLFF.

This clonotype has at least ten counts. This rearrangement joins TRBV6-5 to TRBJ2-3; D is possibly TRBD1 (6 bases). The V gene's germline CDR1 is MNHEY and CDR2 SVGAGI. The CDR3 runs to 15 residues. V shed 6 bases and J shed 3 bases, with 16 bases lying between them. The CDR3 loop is CASSPQGRRTDTQYF. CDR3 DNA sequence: TGTGCCAGCAGCCCTCAGGGGAGAAGGACAGATACGCAGTATTTT.

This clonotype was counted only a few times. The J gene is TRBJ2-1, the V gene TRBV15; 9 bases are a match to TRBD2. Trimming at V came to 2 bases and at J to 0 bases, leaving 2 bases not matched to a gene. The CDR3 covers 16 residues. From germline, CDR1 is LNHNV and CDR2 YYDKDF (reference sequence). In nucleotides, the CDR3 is TGTGCCACCAGCAGACTTAGCGGGAGCTCCTACAATGAGCAGTTCTTC. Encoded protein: CATSRLSGSSYNEQFF.

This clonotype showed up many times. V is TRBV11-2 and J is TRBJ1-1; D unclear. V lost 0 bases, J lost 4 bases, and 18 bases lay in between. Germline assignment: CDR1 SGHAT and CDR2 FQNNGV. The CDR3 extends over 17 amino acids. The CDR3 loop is CASSLEERVGWGTEAFF. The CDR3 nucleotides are TGTGCCAGCAGCTTAGAAGAGAGGGTGGGCTGGGGCACTGAAGCTTTCTTT.

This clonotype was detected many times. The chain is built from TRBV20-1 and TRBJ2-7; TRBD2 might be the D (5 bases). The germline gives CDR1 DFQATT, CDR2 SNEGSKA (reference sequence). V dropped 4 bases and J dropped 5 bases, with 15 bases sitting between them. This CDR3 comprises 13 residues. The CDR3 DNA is TGCAGTGCTATTGCAACGGGGAGCGACGAGCAGTACTTC. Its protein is CSAIATGSDEQYF.

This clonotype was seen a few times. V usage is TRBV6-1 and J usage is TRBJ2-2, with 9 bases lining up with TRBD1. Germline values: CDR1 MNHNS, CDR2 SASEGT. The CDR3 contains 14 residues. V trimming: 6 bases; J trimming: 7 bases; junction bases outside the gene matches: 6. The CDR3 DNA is TGTGCCAGCAGAGATACAGGGGGCGGCGGGGAGCTGTTTTTT. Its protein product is CASRDTGGGGELFF.

The CDR3: CASSILGGGETQYF. The CDR3 DNA reads as TGTGCCAGTAGTATATTAGGGGGGGGGGAGACCCAGTACTTC. The rearrangement links TRBV19 to TRBJ2-5; the D gene is possibly TRBD2 (7 bases). V was shortened by 2 bases and J by 5 bases, with 12 bases between the two germline ends. The CDR3 extends over 14 amino acids. Per the germline V gene, CDR1 is LNHDA and CDR2 is SQIVND (reference sequence).

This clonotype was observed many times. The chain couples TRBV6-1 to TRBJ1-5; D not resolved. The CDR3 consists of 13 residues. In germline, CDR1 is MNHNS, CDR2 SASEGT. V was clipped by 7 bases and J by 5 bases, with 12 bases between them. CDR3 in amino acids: CASIAGADQPQHF. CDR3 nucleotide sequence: TGTGCCAGCATTGCCGGCGCCGATCAGCCCCAGCATTTT.